A single sample gave rise to the 17 T cell receptor beta chains below, sequenced in a study of spatial heterogeneity in lung cancer. Whole-study findings and limits: Tumors with more nonsynonymous mutations had more expanded intratumoral alpha and beta TCRs.

These TCRs' antigens remain unknown. Time point here: sample taken at primary tumor resection. TCRdb processed the 5' RACE reads anew with MiXCR; each CDR3 protein has one entry. The sample lists roughly 18,000 distinct CDR3 sequences; roughly 7% were seen once. This specimen consisted of lung tumor tissue, obtained at surgery. These receptors all come from a female donor with early-stage non-small cell lung cancer.

In this sample, this clonotype turned up a few times. The chain joins TRBV4-3 to TRBJ2-1; 8 bases map to TRBD1. Germline assignment: CDR1 LGHNA and CDR2 YSLEER. With V trimmed by 5 bases and J by 10 bases, 13 bases remained unmatched. The CDR3 is 15 amino acids. In nucleotides, the CDR3 is TGCGCCAGCAGCTTGGGCAACGCGGGGACAGGCGAGCAGTTCTTC. It encodes CASSLGNAGTGEQFF.

The chain employs TRBV2 and TRBJ1-2; D is possibly TRBD1 (6 bases). V lost 8 bases to trimming and J lost 2 bases, with 15 bases between them. The CDR3 has 14 amino acids. CDR1 is SNHLY, CDR2 FYNNEI, per germline. This CDR3 reads CASGGQPGNYGYTF. The CDR3 DNA follows: TGTGCCAGCGGAGGACAGCCGGGGAACTATGGCTACACCTTC.

This clonotype showed up many times. This sequence joins TRBV30 and TRBJ1-5; no reliable D call. This CDR3 is built from 12 residues. CDR1 is GTSNPN, CDR2 SVGIG, per germline (reference sequence). V was cut by 2 bases and J by 3 bases, with 5 bases left in between. CDR3 in amino acids: CAWSIDNQPQHF. The CDR3 DNA is TGTGCCTGGAGTATTGACAATCAGCCCCAGCATTTT. Using reference TRBV30 and TRBJ1-5 for the parts outside the CDR3, the full variable domain is SQTIHQWPATLVQPVGSPLSLECTVEGTSNPNLYWYRQAAGRGLQLLFYSVGIGQISSEVPQNLSASRPQDRQFILSSKKLLLSDSGFYLCAWSIDNQPQHFGDGTRLSIL.

This clonotype qualifies as medium-sized. In nucleotides, the CDR3 is TGTGCCAGCAGCCAAGAGGGGGGTTCTGGGGCCAACGTCCTGACTTTC. It codes for CASSQEGGSGANVLTF. J is TRBJ2-6 and V is TRBV4-2; the D gene is possibly TRBD2 (6 bases). This CDR3 has 16 residues. The germline V gene has CDR1 LGHNA and CDR2 YNFKEQ. The V end was cut by 0 bases, the J end by 1 base, with 7 bases between.

The V gene is TRBV20-1, the J gene TRBJ1-5, with 7 bases identical to TRBD1. CDR1 is DFQATT and CDR2 is SNEGSKA in the germline V gene (reference sequence). The CDR3 has 16 residues. With V trimmed by 3 bases and J by 1 base, 9 bases remained unmatched. In nucleotides, the CDR3 is TGCAGTGCTAGTGAGCCCGCGGGACAGAGCAATCAGCCCCAGCATTTT. Its translation is CSASEPAGQSNQPQHF.

This clonotype was counted ten times or more. The rearrangement uses TRBV27 and TRBJ2-4; perhaps TRBD1 as D (6 bases). Deletions cut 5 bases from V and 0 bases from J, with 17 bases between. CDR1 and CDR2 from the germline V gene are MNHEY and SMNVEV (reference sequence). CDR3 size: 17 residues. The CDR3 DNA reads TGTGCCAGCAGTCCCTATCCGACAGGAATAGCCAAAAACATTCAGTACTTC. As protein: CASSPYPTGIAKNIQYF.

A few counts support this clonotype. The chain carries TRBV3-1 and TRBJ1-1; possibly TRBD1 for D (6 bases). Germline lookup yields CDR1 LGHDT and CDR2 YNNKEL (reference sequence). This CDR3 spans 14 amino acids. V lost 7 bases and J lost 3, with 15 bases in between. For the CDR3, the DNA is TGTGCCAGCACCCTGAGGGGGGGCGACACTGAAGCTTTCTTT. Protein product: CASTLRGGDTEAFF.

This clonotype is labeled medium-sized. This rearrangement joins TRBV6-1 to TRBJ1-2; TRBD1 might be the D (6 bases). Germline loops: CDR1 MNHNS, CDR2 SASEGT. Trimming shortened V by 8 bases and J by 1 base, and 14 bases separated the two germline ends. This CDR3 is built from 14 residues. The CDR3 loop is CASVGGRGNYGYTF. CDR3 nucleotide sequence: TGTGCCAGCGTCGGGGGGCGCGGTAACTATGGCTACACCTTC.

This clonotype was seen a few times. This chain connects TRBV5-1 to TRBJ2-1; the match to TRBD1 covers 12 bases. The V gene's germline CDR1 is SGHRS and CDR2 YFSETQ. The CDR3 has 15 amino acids. J was trimmed by 5 bases and V by 7 bases; bases with no gene match: 7. CDR3 DNA: TGCGCCAGCGGCCCTCGGGACAGGGGGCACAATGAGCAGTTCTTC. It specifies CASGPRDRGHNEQFF.

V usage is TRBV7-2 and J usage is TRBJ2-2; no firm D call. The CDR3 extends over 14 amino acids. Trimming took 4 bases from V and 11 from J, leaving 17 bases between them. Germline CDR1 SGHTA, CDR2 FQGNSA. The CDR3 coding sequence is TGTGCCAGCAGCTCTTACGCCACAGCCCCAGAGCTGTTTTTT. Amino acid sequence: CASSSYATAPELFF.

This clonotype came up many times. The V gene is TRBV7-2, the J gene TRBJ2-7; D is perhaps TRBD2 (7 bases). This CDR3 has 16 amino acids. Germline lookup yields CDR1 SGHTA and CDR2 FQGNSA. V gave up 0 bases and J gave up 6 bases, with 18 bases separating them. Here the CDR3 DNA reads TGTGCCAGCAGCTTAGCCTTCGGCGGGGGCCAAGGCGAGCAGTACTTC. It translates to CASSLAFGGGQGEQYF.

To note about this clonotype: A single base separates this from a much larger clone, so it may be a read error. The chain links TRBV6-2 or TRBV6-3 to TRBJ1-2; 8 bases line up with TRBD1. CDR3 length equals 13 residues. Germline CDR1 and CDR2: MNHEY and SVGEGT. The junction had 7 bases not matched to a gene; V was cut back by 10 bases and J by 3 bases. CDR3 region: CANRPGQDYGYTF. In DNA, the CDR3 is TGTGCCAACAGACCGGGACAGGACTATGGCTACACCTTC.

Ten or more counts support this clonotype. The chain employs TRBV19 and TRBJ2-6; 7 bases fit TRBD1. Losses at the gene ends were 3 bases for V and 0 bases for J; bases not matched to a gene: 8. Germline assignment: CDR1 LNHDA and CDR2 SQIVND (reference sequence). CDR3 size: 18 residues. The CDR3, as DNA: TGTGCCAGTAGTATTTTGACAGGGATCCCCTCTGGGGCCAACGTCCTGACTTTC. It specifies CASSILTGIPSGANVLTF.

This clonotype was detected ten times or more. The rearrangement links TRBV12-3 or TRBV12-4 to TRBJ1-1; D gene ambiguous. The CDR3 sequence is 11 residues long. The germline V and J ends were trimmed by 8 bases and 3 bases, with 7 bases remaining between them. The CDR3: CASVGYTEAFF. The CDR3 nucleotides read TGTGCCAGCGTTGGGTACACTGAAGCTTTCTTT.

There are many counts of this clonotype. This sequence joins TRBV29-1 and TRBJ2-2, with TRBD1 identical over 10 bases. CDR1 SQVTM and CDR2 ANQGSEA come from the germline V gene. CDR3 length: 14 amino acids. The ends lost 7 bases at V and 3 bases at J; junction bases unmatched: 5. The CDR3 here is CSAGQGVYTGELFF. The CDR3 bases are TGCAGCGCCGGACAGGGGGTTTACACCGGGGAGCTGTTTTTT.

The chain recombines TRBV5-1 with TRBJ2-7; unclear D gene. Germline CDR1 is SGHRS and CDR2 is YFSETQ. Trimming cost V 0 bases and J 5 bases, with 6 bases left between them. The CDR3 is 12 amino acids. The CDR3 DNA sequence: TGCGCCAGCAGCTTGGAGGGCAACGAGCAGTACTTC. Translated: CASSLEGNEQYF.

This clonotype was counted at least ten times. The chain carries TRBV19 and TRBJ1-1; 8 bases are shared with TRBD1. The ends lost 6 bases at V and 0 bases at J; junction bases unmatched: 12. Germline V gene lookup returns CDR1 LNHDA and CDR2 SQIVND (reference sequence). CDR3 length: 17 amino acids. Written as DNA, the CDR3 is TGTGCCAGTAGCAGGGGGCTAGGACAGGCAATGAACACTGAAGCTTTCTTT. It specifies CASSRGLGQAMNTEAFF.